These 29 T cell receptor beta chains share one sample of origin, sequenced in a study of cytomegalovirus exposure and HLA in healthy donors. PCR primers comprised 60 Vbeta and 13 Jbeta primers. The assay was immunoSEQ multiplex PCR, and TCRdb's table has in-frame clones only and misses some. This sample's clone table lists approximately 42,000 clones. The sequenced sample consisted of PBMCs. The receptors shown here come from a male donor in good health and CMV-seronegative.

The chain uses TRBV28 and TRBJ1-1; tentative D call: TRBD1 (6 bases). Per the germline V gene, CDR1 is MDHEN and CDR2 is SYDVKM. With 7 bases removed from V and 5 bases from J, the gap between germline ends came to 14 bases. The CDR3 is 13 amino acids. CDR3 nucleotide sequence: TGTGCCAGCAAATATTTAGGGGGAACTGAAGCTTTCTTT. This translates into CASKYLGGTEAFF.

The chain employs TRBV5-4 and TRBJ2-3, with 9 bases lining up with TRBD2. CDR1 is SGHNT, CDR2 YYREEE, per germline (reference sequence). V dropped 5 bases and J dropped 2; count of bases not matched to a gene: 6. CDR3 size: 15 residues. CDR3 residues: CASSPTSGYTDTQYF. In DNA form, the CDR3 reads TGTGCCAGCAGTCCTACTAGCGGGTACACAGATACGCAGTATTTT.

This chain connects TRBV6-4 to TRBJ2-3; 10 nucleotides line up with TRBD2. The ends lost 5 bases at V and 4 bases at J; junction bases unmatched: 6. The CDR3 has 15 residues. The germline CDR1 and CDR2 sequences are MRHNA and SNTAGT. CDR3 coding DNA: TGTGCCAGCAGTCCGACTAGCGGGCGAGCAGATACGCAGTATTTT. Protein product: CASSPTSGRADTQYF.

V usage is TRBV21-1 and J usage is TRBJ2-3; the listed D gene, TRBD1, was not tested against the DNA. TRBV21-1 is designated a pseudogene. The CDR3 runs 15 residues. CDR3 in amino acids: CASSPPGDSTDTQYF. The CDR3 DNA reads TGTGCCAGCAGTCCGCCAGGGGACAGCACAGATACGCAGTATTTT.

This chain links TRBV30 with TRBJ2-7, with no clear D. V gave up 2 bases and J gave up 1 base, with 9 bases separating them. CDR1 is GTSNPN, CDR2 SVGIG, per germline (reference sequence). This CDR3 comprises 13 residues. CDR3 sequence (DNA): TGTGCCTGGAGTTCTGGCGGTTCCTACGAGCAGTACTTC. Translated: CAWSSGGSYEQYF.

This rearrangement joins TRBV2 to TRBJ2-1; D is unresolved. Trimming pared 7 bases from V and 2 bases from J, leaving 12 bases between. This CDR3 is built from 14 residues. CDR1 and CDR2 (germline): SNHLY, FYNNEI. The CDR3 loop is CASIIVTPYNEQFF. The CDR3 region has the DNA TGTGCCAGCATAATCGTGACTCCCTACAATGAGCAGTTCTTC.

As regards this clone: The junction shows a germline mismatch at one end, possibly a read error. In the same sample, other DNA sequences code for this CDR3. The chain joins TRBV5-6 to TRBJ1-3, with D perhaps TRBD1 (5 bases). The CDR3 is 16 residues long. Germline V CDR1 and CDR2: SGHDT, YYEEEE. The CDR3 DNA reads TGCGCCAGCAGCTTGGTGGACACTCCATCTGGAAACACCATATATTTT. It encodes CASSLVDTPSGNTIYF.

The chain couples TRBV29-1 to TRBJ2-1, with D possibly TRBD2 on 5 matching bases. This CDR3 is 13 amino acids long. CDR1 is SQVTM, CDR2 ANQGSEA, per germline. The ends were cut back, 5 bases at V and 4 bases at J, with 12 bases in the middle. The chain's CDR3 is CSVRAEVYNEQFF. Written as DNA, the CDR3 is TGCAGCGTTAGGGCGGAGGTGTACAATGAGCAGTTCTTC.

This rearrangement joins TRBV6-1 to TRBJ1-2, with TRBD1 as a possible D gene (6 bases). The CDR3 is 13 amino acids. V was trimmed by 2 bases and J by 5 bases, leaving 9 bases between them. CDR1 is MNHNS and CDR2 is SASEGT in the germline V gene. CDR3 DNA: TGTGCCAGCAGTGAAAGGGGGTATTATGGCTACACCTTC. Protein: CASSERGYYGYTF.

The chain uses TRBV6-5 and TRBJ2-5, with 9 bases lining up with TRBD1. The CDR3 totals 15 residues. Germline V CDR1 and CDR2: MNHEY, SVGAGI. Trimming at V came to 6 bases and at J to 5 bases, leaving 10 bases not matched to a gene. In nucleotides, the CDR3 is TGTGCCAGCAGCCGCGCACAGGGGGCCGTGGAGACCCAGTACTTC. This translates into CASSRAQGAVETQYF.

The rearrangement joins TRBV28 to TRBJ2-7; TRBD2 might be the D (5 bases). Trimming removed 4 bases from V and 7 bases from J, with 11 bases in between. The CDR3 has 12 amino acids. Germline CDR1 reads MDHEN; CDR2 reads SYDVKM. In nucleotides, the CDR3 is TGTGCCAGCAGTTCTCTCCCGGGAGAGCAGTACTTC. Translated, it gives CASSSLPGEQYF.

The chain recombines TRBV6-4 with TRBJ2-3; D perhaps matches TRBD1 (6 bases). The germline gives CDR1 MRHNA, CDR2 SNTAGT. CDR3 length: 14 amino acids. V lost 8 bases, J lost 0 bases, and 12 bases lay in between. The CDR3 bases are TGTGCCAGCCGGGACAAACCTAGCACAGATACGCAGTATTTT. Residues: CASRDKPSTDTQYF.

In DNA form, the CDR3 reads TGTGCCAGCAGTCCTTCTAGCGGGGTTCGGTGGGATGAGCAGTTCTTC. Encoded protein: CASSPSSGVRWDEQFF. The chain joins TRBV28 to TRBJ2-1; TRBD2 matches 9 bases. The CDR3 is 16 residues long. Germline lookup yields CDR1 MDHEN and CDR2 SYDVKM. J was trimmed by 8 bases and V by 5 bases; bases with no gene match: 13.

V and J are TRBV6-6 and TRBJ2-3, with TRBD2 identical over 7 bases. Per the germline V gene, CDR1 is MNHNY and CDR2 is SVGAGI (reference sequence). V lost 5 bases and J lost 0; bases outside the gene matches: 5. This CDR3 spans 15 amino acids. As DNA, the CDR3 is TGTGCCAGCAGTACACTAGCGCTAAGCACAGATACGCAGTATTTT. Amino acid sequence: CASSTLALSTDTQYF.

This chain connects TRBV18 to TRBJ2-1; 9 bases map to TRBD2. The J segment lost 4 bases and the V segment lost 3 bases, leaving 10 bases of the junction unmatched. This CDR3 comprises 17 residues. Looked up from germline, CDR1 is KGHSH and CDR2 is LQKENI. The CDR3 protein is CASSPQGSGSFYNEQFF. CDR3 nucleotide sequence: TGTGCCAGCTCACCCCAGGGTAGCGGGAGTTTTTACAATGAGCAGTTCTTC. The full variable domain, in which reference TRBV18 and TRBJ2-1 provide the parts outside the CDR3, is NAGVMQNPRHLVRRRGQEARLRCSPMKGHSHVYWYRQLPEEGLKFMVYLQKENIIDESGMPKERFSAEFPKEGPSILRIQQVVRGDSAAYFCASSPQGSGSFYNEQFFGPGTRLTVL.

This chain uses TRBV19 with TRBJ1-3; 8 nucleotides match TRBD1. The CDR3 covers 19 residues. The V gene end was trimmed by 6 bases and the J gene end by 0 bases; junction bases not matched to a gene: 16. CDR1 is LNHDA and CDR2 is SQIVND in the germline V gene (reference sequence). The CDR3 region has the DNA TGTGCCAGTAGGATGACGGGACAGGTCCCTGACAGCTCTGGAAACACCATATATTTT. It is translated as CASRMTGQVPDSSGNTIYF.

The chain is built from TRBV6-5 and TRBJ1-2; no reliable D call. From germline, CDR1 is MNHEY and CDR2 SVGAGI. The germline V and J ends were trimmed by 5 bases and 2 bases, with 12 bases remaining between them. This CDR3 contains 14 residues. DNA for the CDR3: TGTGCCAGCAGTAAAGCGGACGGGAACTATGGCTACACCTTC. It encodes CASSKADGNYGYTF.

The V gene is TRBV29-1, the J gene TRBJ2-7; possible D gene TRBD2, 6 bases. V was pared by 7 bases and J by 4 bases, with 17 bases between. The germline gives CDR1 SQVTM, CDR2 ANQGSEA. The CDR3 extends over 13 amino acids. CDR3 coding DNA: TGCAGCGGCACTCCTGCCGGGGGATACGAGCAGTACTTC. Encoded protein: CSGTPAGGYEQYF.

The chain has TRBV7-9 and TRBJ2-1; 8 bases are a match to TRBD2. This CDR3 has 15 amino acids. Germline V lookup: CDR1 SEHNR, CDR2 FQNEAQ (reference sequence). Trimming removed 11 bases from V and 3 bases from J; junction bases left unmatched: 12. CDR3 region: CASHPPLAGYNEQFF. The CDR3 nucleotides are TGTGCCTCCCACCCCCCGCTAGCGGGCTACAATGAGCAGTTCTTC.

The rearrangement links TRBV9 to TRBJ2-1; 10 nucleotides match TRBD2. This CDR3 is built from 16 residues. Germline V gene lookup returns CDR1 SGDLS and CDR2 YYNGEE. Trimming took 3 bases from V and 3 from J; bases not matched to a gene: 6. CDR3: CASSAGLAVIYNEQFF. DNA for the CDR3: TGTGCCAGCAGCGCCGGACTAGCGGTTATCTACAATGAGCAGTTCTTC. The full variable domain, completed using reference TRBV9 and TRBJ2-1, is DSGVTQTPKHLITATGQRVTLRCSPRSGDLSVYWYQQSLDQGLQFLIQYYNGEERAKGNILERFSAQQFPDLHSELNLSSLELGDSALYFCASSAGLAVIYNEQFFGPGTRLTVL.

V gene TRBV6-1 combines with J gene TRBJ1-1, with D unresolved. The germline V gene encodes CDR1 MNHNS and CDR2 SASEGT. With 6 bases removed from V and 3 bases from J, the gap between germline ends came to 11 bases. The CDR3 has 13 residues. In nucleotides, the CDR3 is TGTGCCAGCAGGAGGAAAGGAGACACTGAAGCTTTCTTT. This gives the protein CASRRKGDTEAFF.

V is TRBV25-1 and J is TRBJ2-2; 9 nucleotides match TRBD1. The CDR3 covers 15 residues. Per germline, CDR1 MGHDK and CDR2 SYGVNS. J gave up 5 bases and V 4 bases, and 5 bases lay outside the gene matches. Here the CDR3 reads CASSVKQGATGELFF. The DNA for the CDR3 is TGTGCCAGCAGTGTAAAACAGGGGGCGACCGGGGAGCTGTTTTTT. Drawing the rest from reference TRBV25-1 and TRBJ2-2, the complete variable domain is EADIYQTPRYLVIGTGKKITLECSQTMGHDKMYWYQQDPGMELHLIHYSYGVNSTEKGDLSSESTVSRIRTEHFPLTLESARPSHTSQYLCASSVKQGATGELFFGEGSRLTVL.

This chain connects TRBV19 to TRBJ1-2; tentatively, D is TRBD1 (5 bases). Germline lookup yields CDR1 LNHDA and CDR2 SQIVND (reference sequence). V lost 7 bases to trimming and J lost 4 bases, with 13 bases between them. There are 13 residues in the CDR3. The chain's CDR3 is CASMGPGGYGYTF. In nucleotides, the CDR3 is TGTGCCAGTATGGGTCCGGGGGGCTATGGCTACACCTTC.

The gene calls are TRBV18 and TRBJ2-1; tentative D call: TRBD2 (6 bases). V shed 6 bases and J shed 1 base, with 16 bases lying between them. The CDR3 contains 16 residues. Germline V gives CDR1 KGHSH, CDR2 LQKENI. Here the CDR3 DNA reads TGTGCCAGCTCCCATGAGACTAGTAGTTCCTACAATGAGCAGTTCTTC. Its translation: CASSHETSSSYNEQFF.

This chain connects TRBV18 to TRBJ1-3; D remains unclear. CDR1 is KGHSH and CDR2 is LQKENI in the germline V gene. V lost 3 bases and J 0 bases, leaving 9 bases between the germline ends. This CDR3 comprises 15 residues. The CDR3 bases are TGTGCCAGCTCACCGTCAGGCACCTCTGGAAACACCATATATTTT. Translation: CASSPSGTSGNTIYF.

The V and J genes are TRBV11-2 and TRBJ2-5; D is unclear. The CDR3 runs 17 residues. The V gene's germline CDR1 is SGHAT and CDR2 FQNNGV. V lost 1 base and J lost 2, with 17 bases in between. The CDR3 sequence: CASSLVIRLTTQETQYF. The CDR3 DNA is TGTGCCAGCAGCTTAGTCATCAGGCTAACCACACAAGAGACCCAGTACTTC.

J is TRBJ1-5 and V is TRBV2; TRBD1 matches at 8 bases. Germline CDR1 reads SNHLY; CDR2 reads FYNNEI. V dropped 2 bases and J dropped 7; count of bases not matched to a gene: 10. The CDR3 contains 16 residues. The CDR3: CASSEMSRTGKQPQHF. Written as DNA, the CDR3 is TGTGCCAGCAGTGAAATGAGCAGGACAGGGAAACAGCCCCAGCATTTT. The entire variable domain, with the rest obtained from reference TRBV2 and TRBJ1-5, is as follows: EPEVTQTPSHQVTQMGQEVILRCVPISNHLYFYWYRQILGQKVEFLVSFYNNEISEKSEIFDDQFSVERPDGSNFTLKIRSTKLEDSAMYFCASSEMSRTGKQPQHFGDGTRLSIL.

CDR3 in amino acids: CASSFRRGGLGGNTIYF. For the CDR3, the DNA is TGTGCCAGCAGTTTTAGGCGGGGGGGTCTCGGTGGAAACACCATATATTTT. The chain carries TRBV28 and TRBJ1-3, with a tentative D call TRBD1 (5 bases). The CDR3 has 17 residues. Between the trimmed V and J ends, which lost 3 bases and 3 bases, there was a span of 18 bases. Germline V lookup: CDR1 MDHEN, CDR2 SYDVKM.

The V call is TRBV4-1, the J call TRBJ2-3; TRBD2 matches 12 bases. CDR3 size: 17 residues. Germline values: CDR1 MGHRA, CDR2 YSYEKL. V lost 1 base to trimming and J lost 6 bases; unmatched junction nucleotides: 8. This CDR3 reads CASSQGSATSGSDTQYF. The CDR3 DNA sequence: TGCGCCAGCAGCCAAGGTTCCGCGACTAGCGGGAGTGATACGCAGTATTTT.